A selection of T cell receptor beta chains follows, all from one sample in a study of T cell repertoires in cytomegalovirus infection. One entry per CDR3 protein results from TCRdb running MiXCR on the reads. The sample has 55,000 to 85,000 distinct CDR3 sequences, 3.5% to 4% seen once. Sequenced material: PBMCs. Source of these receptors: a human donor in good health (CMV status not recorded). Some clones in this sample may be carry-over from other donors' samples. CDR3s include the opening cysteine and the closing phenylalanine or tryptophan. The D gene is left open where the match is weak. Clone size is given for some rows only: seen once, a few or many times, or a class if the clone is expanded.

CDR3nt	CDR3aa	j_gene	v_gene	abundance	d_gene
TGTGCCAGCAGCTTAGCGGGACAGAGCTCACCCCTCCACTTT	CASSLAGQSSPLHF	TRBJ1-6	TRBV7-6	many	TRBD1
TGTGCCAGCAGCTTAGGGGGGTATAATTCACCCCTCCACTTT	CASSLGGYNSPLHF	TRBJ1-6	TRBV7-2	many	.
TGTGCCACTGGGGGGGGGGGCTACGAGCAGTACTTC	CATGGGGYEQYF	TRBJ2-7	TRBV10-3	.	TRBD2
TGTGCCAGCAGGCCCCGGGACAGATCTAACTATGGCTACACCTTC	CASRPRDRSNYGYTF	TRBJ1-2	TRBV5-4	many	TRBD1
TGTGCCAGCAGCTTAGAAGGGTTGTGGCAAAGATCGGAGACCCAGTACTTC	CASSLEGLWQRSETQYF	TRBJ2-5	TRBV7-2	many	.
TGTGCCAGCAGCCGAACCGGGACAGCCGTCTACGAGCAGTACTTC	CASSRTGTAVYEQYF	TRBJ2-7	TRBV7-2	many	TRBD1
TGTGCCACCAGCAACACAGGAGGGGAGACCCAGTACTTC	CATSNTGGETQYF	TRBJ2-5	TRBV15	many	.
TGTGCCAGCAGCTCGGGGAGGACCCAGTACTTC	CASSSGRTQYF	TRBJ2-5	TRBV7-4	many	.
TGTGCCAGCAGCTTTAATTCGGGGGGACTAGCGGGAGAGACCCAGTACTTC	CASSFNSGGLAGETQYF	TRBJ2-5	TRBV7-9	many	TRBD2
TGTGCCAGCAGCTTCGTAGGTTTCAACGAGCAGTACTTC	CASSFVGFNEQYF	TRBJ2-7	TRBV7-9	many	.
TGTGCCAGCAGTCTCTCGGTGCAGGGTTTGATCTACGAGCAGTACTTC	CASSLSVQGLIYEQYF	TRBJ2-7	TRBV11-1	.	.
TGTGCCAGCAGCTTAGCGGCGGAGACGCCCCAGCATTTT	CASSLAAETPQHF	TRBJ1-5	TRBV7-2	many	.
TGCAGCGTTGTAGAGCAGGGGGTTGGTGAGCAGTACTTC	CSVVEQGVGEQYF	TRBJ2-7	TRBV29-1	many	TRBD1
TGTGCCAGCAGCCGGACTAGCGGGACACCCTACGAGCAGTACTTC	CASSRTSGTPYEQYF	TRBJ2-7	TRBV7-8	many	TRBD2
TGTGCCAGCATCCTTAAAGGGGGGACTAGAGTCTCATACGAGCAGTACTTC	CASILKGGTRVSYEQYF	TRBJ2-7	TRBV6-6	many	TRBD2
TGTGCCAGCTCCGTGGGTCTAGCGGGAGGGGACTTTAGCACAGATACGCAGTATTTT	CASSVGLAGGDFSTDTQYF	TRBJ2-3	TRBV12-3/TRBV12-4	many	TRBD2
TGTGCCACCAGCAGAGGGACAGGGGAACGAGATACGCAGTATTTT	CATSRGTGERDTQYF	TRBJ2-3	TRBV15	many	TRBD1
TGTGCCAGCAGCTTAGCGATCACTACCCACGAGCAGTACTTC	CASSLAITTHEQYF	TRBJ2-7	TRBV7-2	many	.
TGTGCCAGCAGCTACTCCGGGACAGGGGGCGTTCAGTTCTTC	CASSYSGTGGVQFF	TRBJ2-1	TRBV7-2	many	TRBD1
TGTGCCAGCAGAGCACTAGGCTTCCAAGAGACCCAGTACTTC	CASRALGFQETQYF	TRBJ2-5	TRBV7-6	few	.
TGTGCCAGCAGCTTAGATGCCCGGAGTAGAACCAACTATGGCTACACCTTC	CASSLDARSRTNYGYTF	TRBJ1-2	TRBV7-2	many	.
TGTGCCAGCAGCCTTGGACAGGGGAACACTGAAGCTTTCTTT	CASSLGQGNTEAFF	TRBJ1-1	TRBV7-2	many	TRBD1
TGTGCCAGCAGCGTCTCTCGGACAGGGGATATGGGCTACACCTTC	CASSVSRTGDMGYTF	TRBJ1-2	TRBV7-6	many	TRBD1
TGTGCCAGCAGCACGGGACCGGTCTCTGGAAACACCATATATTTT	CASSTGPVSGNTIYF	TRBJ1-3	TRBV7-2	many	.
TGTGCCAGTAGTATCATGCGGGAATCCGAGCAGTACTTC	CASSIMRESEQYF	TRBJ2-7	TRBV19	many	.
TGTGCCAGCAGCCGGGCAGCAGTCACTGAAGCTTTCTTT	CASSRAAVTEAFF	TRBJ1-1	TRBV28	many	.
TGTGCCAGCAGCTTAGATCGACAGGGCAGACAGCCCCAGCATTTT	CASSLDRQGRQPQHF	TRBJ1-5	TRBV7-2	many	TRBD1
TGCAGTGCTAGAGATTTGAACACTGAAGCTTTCTTT	CSARDLNTEAFF	TRBJ1-1	TRBV20-1	many	.
TGTGCCAGCAGCACGGATAGGGGCGGGGGCTACGAGCAGTACTTC	CASSTDRGGGYEQYF	TRBJ2-7	TRBV7-2	many	TRBD2
TGTGCCAGCAGCTTAGCCCCAGGGCAAGAGACCCAGTACTTC	CASSLAPGQETQYF	TRBJ2-5	TRBV7-2	many	.
TGTGCCAGCAGCCAAGGCCACCCTAACACCGGGGAGCTGTTTTTT	CASSQGHPNTGELFF	TRBJ2-2	TRBV11-3	many	.
TGTGCCAGCAGCTTAGATGTTGGGAATTCCGACGAGCAGTACTTC	CASSLDVGNSDEQYF	TRBJ2-7	TRBV7-2	many	.
TGTGCCAGCAGTCCCCGGACTCACCCCGATTATGGCTACACCTTC	CASSPRTHPDYGYTF	TRBJ1-2	TRBV12-3/TRBV12-4	many	.
TGTGCCAGCAGCCCACCCCGGGCGGGAGAAACCCCCTACGAGCAGTACTTC	CASSPPRAGETPYEQYF	TRBJ2-7	TRBV7-2	many	TRBD2
TGTGCCAGCAGTGGGACCAGGGGCACCGGGGAGCTGTTTTTT	CASSGTRGTGELFF	TRBJ2-2	TRBV6-5	.	.
TGTGCCATCAGTGAACCGGACAGGACCTACGAGCAGTACTTC	CAISEPDRTYEQYF	TRBJ2-7	TRBV10-3	many	TRBD1
TGTGCCAGCAGCTTAGTAGGGAACACAGATACGCAGTATTTT	CASSLVGNTDTQYF	TRBJ2-3	TRBV7-2	medium-sized	.
TGTGCCAGCAGCTGGGTTATGGCGGGGGCGCCTGGGGAGCAGTACTTC	CASSWVMAGAPGEQYF	TRBJ2-7	TRBV7-2	many	.
TGTGCCAGCAGCTTTAACAGCTACAATCAGCCCCAGCATTTT	CASSFNSYNQPQHF	TRBJ1-5	TRBV7-8	many	.